The rows below give T cell receptor beta chains drawn from one sample of a study of T cell repertoires in cytomegalovirus infection. MiXCR, applied by TCRdb to the reads, yields one record per CDR3 protein. This table has around 740,000 distinct CDR3 sequences, roughly 36% appearing once. Sequenced sample: PBMCs. Every receptor here comes from a human donor in good health (CMV status not recorded). Some clones in this sample may be carry-over from other donors' samples. Each CDR3 is given with its conserved first and last residue. The D gene is left open where the match is weak. Not all rows give a size; the values are once, few, many and, for expanded clones, a class.

size	D	V	J	CDR3	DNA
few	-	TRBV6-5	TRBJ2-1	CASSYSEPSYNEQFF	TGTGCCAGCAGTTACTCGGAACCTTCCTACAATGAGCAGTTCTTC
-	TRBD1	TRBV12-3/TRBV12-4	TRBJ2-2	CASSLTGGFAGELFF	TGTGCCAGCAGTTTAACAGGGGGGTTTGCCGGGGAGCTGTTTTTT
few	-	TRBV7-9	TRBJ2-7	CASSLARGTAYEQYF	TGTGCCAGCAGCTTAGCCCGGGGGACAGCCTACGAGCAGTACTTC
few	-	TRBV7-9	TRBJ2-3	CASSPHRAGGTSTDTQYF	TGTGCCAGCAGCCCTCACAGGGCCGGAGGAACTAGCACAGATACGCAGTATTTT
-	TRBD1	TRBV20-1	TRBJ2-7	CSATWTGHYEQYF	TGCAGTGCTACTTGGACAGGCCACTACGAGCAGTACTTC
few	-	TRBV29-1	TRBJ2-5	CSVEGGPKQDETQYF	TGCAGCGTTGAAGGAGGCCCCAAACAGGATGAGACCCAGTACTTC
few	TRBD1	TRBV4-1	TRBJ2-7	CASSQDRGQIYEQYF	TGCGCCAGCAGCCAAGATCGGGGACAGATCTACGAGCAGTACTTC
few	TRBD1	TRBV7-9	TRBJ1-3	CASSPRQGADGNTIYF	TGTGCCAGCAGCCCCCGACAGGGGGCGGATGGAAACACCATATATTTT
few	-	TRBV5-5	TRBJ2-2	CASSRERLTGELFF	TGTGCCAGCAGCCGAGAACGGCTCACCGGGGAGCTGTTTTTT
-	-	TRBV6-5	TRBJ1-2	CASSKGGTYGYTF	TGTGCCAGCAGTAAGGGGGGCACCTATGGCTACACCTTC
-	-	TRBV9	TRBJ2-3	CASSVSDISTDTQYF	TGTGCCAGCAGCGTAAGTGATATAAGCACAGATACGCAGTATTTT
few	-	TRBV3-1	TRBJ2-5	CASSQLQGTETQYF	TGTGCCAGCAGCCAACTACAGGGTACAGAGACCCAGTACTTC
-	TRBD1	TRBV2	TRBJ1-1	CASRIYRGRSYINTEAFF	TGTGCCAGCAGAATATACAGGGGGCGATCCTACATTAACACTGAAGCTTTCTTT
-	TRBD1	TRBV24-1	TRBJ2-3	CATSGGTDTQYF	TGTGCCACCTCAGGGGGCACGGATACGCAGTATTTT
-	-	TRBV7-9	TRBJ2-1	CASSGGGVVRDNEQFF	TGTGCCAGCAGCGGAGGAGGGGTAGTGCGTGACAATGAGCAGTTCTTC
-	-	TRBV28	TRBJ2-3	CASSLYEDTQYF	TGTGCCAGCAGTTTATACGAAGATACGCAGTATTTT
-	-	TRBV7-8	TRBJ1-3	CASSLASPGKYVAGNTIYF	TGTGCCAGCAGCTTAGCTTCCCCAGGGAAATACGTGGCTGGAAACACCATATATTTT
few	TRBD1	TRBV12-3/TRBV12-4	TRBJ2-3	CASSDRQGRTDTQYF	TGTGCCAGCAGTGACCGACAGGGGCGCACAGATACGCAGTATTTT
many	TRBD2	TRBV7-8	TRBJ2-3	CASSLGYLSGRAYDYNTDTQYF	TGTGCCAGCAGCTTAGGATATCTCAGCGGGAGGGCCTACGATTACAACACAGATACGCAGTATTTT
-	TRBD1	TRBV24-1	TRBJ2-7	CATSETGTGGGEQYF	TGTGCCACCAGTGAAACCGGGACAGGGGGCGGCGAGCAGTACTTC
-	-	TRBV7-9	TRBJ1-4	CASREWGANEKLFF	TGTGCCAGCAGGGAGTGGGGAGCTAATGAAAAACTGTTTTTT
once	-	TRBV28	TRBJ2-7	CASSPPGPPTEEQYF	TGTGCCAGCAGTCCCCCGGGGCCCCCCACTGAGGAGCAGTACTTC
-	-	TRBV7-2	TRBJ2-3	CASSLTGRSTDTQYF	TGTGCCAGCAGCTTAACCGGGAGAAGCACAGATACGCAGTATTTT
-	-	TRBV29-1	TRBJ2-5	CSVENPLRETQYF	TGCAGCGTTGAAAACCCGCTTCGAGAGACCCAGTACTTC
few	TRBD2	TRBV7-3	TRBJ2-1	CASSLNPGGFVEQFF	TGTGCCAGCAGCTTAAACCCGGGGGGGTTTGTAGAGCAGTTCTTC
-	TRBD2	TRBV19	TRBJ2-6	CASGRGMVSGANVLTF	TGTGCCAGTGGGCGGGGGATGGTCTCTGGGGCCAACGTCCTGACTTTC
-	TRBD2	TRBV19	TRBJ2-1	CASSIQTSGIFNEQFF	TGTGCCAGTAGTATACAGACTAGCGGGATCTTCAATGAGCAGTTCTTC
-	TRBD2	TRBV7-2	TRBJ2-3	CASSLGLAGARMGTDTQYF	TGTGCCAGCAGCTTAGGCCTAGCGGGGGCGAGGATGGGCACAGATACGCAGTATTTT